Presented here are 8 T cell receptor beta chains from one specimen sequenced in a study of graft-versus-host responses after intestinal transplantation. Profiled with immunoSEQ multiplex PCR; TCRdb holds only in-frame clones, not every one. The repertoire holds 80,000 to 100,000 clones, with 90% as singletons. Their recognized antigens are unknown. The sample was unstimulated CD4+ T cells sorted from spleen or lymph node cells, taken before intestinal transplant. The receptors come from a human donor who received an intestinal transplant.

V gene TRBV4-2 combines with J gene TRBJ1-1; 11 nucleotides match TRBD1. This CDR3 is 16 amino acids long. Germline assignment: CDR1 LGHNA and CDR2 YNFKEQ. With V trimmed by 2 bases and J by 1 base, 3 bases remained unmatched. This chain's CDR3 is CASSQRTGGGNTEAFF. CDR3 bases: TGTGCCAGCAGCCAAAGGACAGGGGGCGGGAACACTGAAGCTTTCTTT.

The CDR3 is CASSLTYGQPQHF. The CDR3 DNA sequence: TGTGCCAGCAGCTTAACGTACGGTCAGCCCCAGCATTTT. The V call is TRBV7-3, the J call TRBJ1-5; D gene uncertain. Germline V CDR1 and CDR2: SGHTA, FQGTGA. V lost 0 bases, J lost 6 bases, and 6 bases lay in between. This CDR3 has 13 residues.

This chain joins TRBV12-5 and TRBJ2-5; 7 positions match TRBD1. Looked up from germline, CDR1 is LGHNT and CDR2 is FRNRAP. This CDR3 spans 15 amino acids. Trimming cost V 1 base and J 4 bases; bases outside gene matches: 6. The CDR3 DNA is TGTGCTAGTGGTTTGGGACAGGGTGAGGGAGAGACCCAGTACTTC. Protein: CASGLGQGEGETQYF.

This clone was counted a few times. V usage is TRBV7-8 and J usage is TRBJ2-4; TRBD1 agrees at 10 bases. Germline CDR1 and CDR2: SGHVS and FQNEAQ. This CDR3 is 13 amino acids long. After removal of 5 bases from V and 8 bases from J, the junction contained 3 bases not matched to a gene. DNA for the CDR3: TGTGCCAGCAGCCGGGACAGGGGAGACATTCAGTACTTC. It encodes CASSRDRGDIQYF.

The gene calls are TRBV18 and TRBJ2-1, with D maybe TRBD1 (6 bases). V was clipped by 3 bases and J by 5 bases, with 17 bases between them. Germline CDR1 is KGHSH and CDR2 is LQKENI. The CDR3 consists of 16 residues. The CDR3 here is CASSPITGTTNNEQFF. The CDR3 nucleotides are TGTGCCAGCTCACCCATCACCGGGACAACGAACAATGAGCAGTTCTTC. The entire variable domain, with the rest obtained from reference TRBV18 and TRBJ2-1, is as follows: NAGVMQNPRHLVRRRGQEARLRCSPMKGHSHVYWYRQLPEEGLKFMVYLQKENIIDESGMPKERFSAEFPKEGPSILRIQQVVRGDSAAYFCASSPITGTTNNEQFFGPGTRLTVL.

CDR3 residues: CASSLARGGAGEQYF. CDR3 coding DNA: TGTGCCAGCAGCTTAGCGCGCGGGGGGGCCGGCGAGCAGTACTTC. The chain links TRBV7-6 to TRBJ2-7; 9 bases match TRBD2. This CDR3 is 15 amino acids long. The ends lost 0 bases at V and 6 bases at J; junction bases unmatched: 6. Germline loops: CDR1 SGHVS, CDR2 FNYEAQ.

The chain is built from TRBV7-9 and TRBJ1-2, with TRBD1 matching over 9 bases. The CDR3 has 16 amino acids. V was clipped by 4 bases and J by 9 bases; unmatched bases: 15. Germline V CDR1 and CDR2: SEHNR, FQNEAQ (reference sequence). The CDR3 coding sequence is TGTGCCAGCAGCTGGCAGCGACCGGGACAGGGTGGGAGCTACACCTTC. This gives the protein CASSWQRPGQGGSYTF.

The V call is TRBV4-2, the J call TRBJ2-6; D perhaps matches TRBD1 (5 bases). The germline CDR1 and CDR2 sequences are LGHNA and YNFKEQ. This CDR3 is 22 amino acids long. V was clipped by 1 base and J by 0 bases, with 25 bases between them. The CDR3 DNA follows: TGTGCCAGCAGCCAAGTTAGGGCCGGACACCAACTCGCTGGCTCTGGGGCCAACGTCCTGACTTTC. Protein sequence: CASSQVRAGHQLAGSGANVLTF.